A single sample gave rise to the 3 T cell receptor beta chains below, sequenced in a study of metastatic and nonmetastatic thyroid tumors. Each patient went into thyroid surgery without having received any treatment. Using MiXCR, TCRdb reanalyzed the PCR reads. The profile covers 40,000 to 55,000 clones, with around 17% appearing a single time and 22% taken by the ten largest. Sequencing used blood. Receptor source: a female donor with papillary thyroid cancer or a benign thyroid nodule (not recorded which). Some clones in this sample may be carry-over from other donors' samples.

This clone has ten or more counts. CDR3 in amino acids: CASSLGGNEQFF. CDR3 nucleotide sequence: TGCGCCAGCAGCTTAGGGGGGAATGAGCAGTTCTTC. The V gene is TRBV5-1, the J gene TRBJ2-1; either TRBD1 or TRBD2 may supply D (6 bases each). The germline gives CDR1 SGHRS, CDR2 YFSETQ. V was pared by 2 bases and J by 7 bases, with 7 bases between. CDR3 length: 12 amino acids. Using reference TRBV5-1 and TRBJ2-1 for the parts outside the CDR3, the full variable domain is KAGVTQTPRYLIKTRGQQVTLSCSPISGHRSVSWYQQTPGQGLQFLFEYFSETQRNKGNFPGRFSGRQFSNSRSEMNVSTLELGDSALYLCASSLGGNEQFFGPGTRLTVL.

The sample holds many counts of this clone. The chain couples TRBV5-1 to TRBJ2-1, with D perhaps matching TRBD1 (6 bases). This CDR3 comprises 13 residues. Trimming took 4 bases from V and 9 from J, leaving 14 bases between them. CDR1 is SGHRS, CDR2 YFSETQ, per germline. This CDR3 reads CASSPDRMSEQFF. The CDR3 nucleotides are TGCGCCAGCAGCCCTGACAGGATGAGTGAGCAGTTCTTC.

The V call is TRBV11-2, the J call TRBJ1-3; D gene unclear. V lost 2 bases to trimming and J lost 3 bases, with 2 bases between them. This CDR3 region has 12 residues. The V gene's germline CDR1 is SGHAT and CDR2 FQNNGV. In DNA form, the CDR3 reads TGTGCCAGCAGCTTAAATGGAAACACCATATATTTT. Translated: CASSLNGNTIYF. The entire variable domain, with the rest obtained from reference TRBV11-2 and TRBJ1-3, is as follows: EAGVAQSPRYKIIEKRQSVAFWCNPISGHATLYWYQQILGQGPKLLIQFQNNGVVDDSQLPKDRFSAERLKGVDSTLKIQPAKLEDSAVYLCASSLNGNTIYFGEGSWLTVV.